The sequence of this TCR beta chain was determined in a study of cytomegalovirus exposure and HLA in healthy donors. Findings and caveats of the study: Specific recognition of CMV antigens was confirmed in vitro for a few chains (all CMV-associated).

Among the roughly 110 subjects of the validation cohort, separate from the approximately 660-subject first cohort, were the donors. Assay used: immunoSEQ multiplex PCR; TCRdb lists only in-frame clones, some missing. The profile shows more than 100,000 clones, approximately 90% of them singletons. To note about this clone: Its specificity is not known.

The CDR3 is made up of 15 amino acids. Trimming at V came to 5 bases and at J to 4 bases, leaving 2 bases not matched to a gene. Germline lookup yields CDR1 SGHTA and CDR2 FQGTGA. The chain recombines TRBV7-3 with TRBJ2-1, with TRBD2 identical over 13 bases. The sequenced sample was PBMCs. The source is a woman younger than 30 in good health and CMV-seropositive. In DNA form, the CDR3 reads TGTGCCAGCAGCCGGACTAGCGGGAGATACAATGAGCAGTTCTTC. This gives the protein CASSRTSGRYNEQFF.